Listed here are 11 T cell receptor beta chains from one sample, sequenced in a study of CD8+ T cells in alopecia areata. Individuals with alopecia areata gave both lesional scalp punch biopsies and peripheral blood for collection. Reverse transcribed after extraction, RNA yielded cDNA as the sequencing template. TCRdb keeps only in-frame clones here, not all; method: immunoSEQ multiplex PCR. The profile covers roughly 12,000 clones, with more than 50% appearing a single time and about 22% taken by the ten largest. Sequenced: skin. Receptors were obtained from a human donor with alopecia areata.

The chain couples TRBV9 to TRBJ1-1, with D maybe TRBD1 (5 bases). The CDR3 runs 19 residues. The germline V gene has CDR1 SGDLS and CDR2 YYNGEE. Deletions cut 0 bases from V and 1 base from J, with 22 bases between. CDR3 in DNA: TGTGCCAGCAGCGTAGCTACTGAGGGCCTACAGACAGCGAACACTGAAGCTTTCTTT. Translated, it gives CASSVATEGLQTANTEAFF.

The chain couples TRBV7-9 to TRBJ2-5, with a possible D match to TRBD1 (6 bases). This CDR3 is 16 amino acids long. Germline-derived CDR1 and CDR2 are SEHNR and FQNEAQ (reference sequence). Trimming removed 2 bases at V and 3 bases at J, with 16 bases between. The CDR3 spells CASSLTQTGQKETQYF. The CDR3 DNA reads as TGTGCCAGCAGCTTAACACAGACGGGACAAAAAGAGACCCAGTACTTC. The full variable domain, rest sourced from reference TRBV7-9 and TRBJ2-5, is DTGVSQNPRHKITKRGQNVTFRCDPISEHNRLYWYRQTLGQGPEFLTYFQNEAQLEKSRLLSDRFSAERPKGSFSTLEIQRTEQGDSAMYLCASSLTQTGQKETQYFGPGTRLLVL.

V usage is TRBV18 and J usage is TRBJ2-4; maybe TRBD1 (6 bases). Per the germline V gene, CDR1 is KGHSH and CDR2 is LQKENI. The CDR3 covers 13 residues. V was cut by 6 bases and J by 8 bases, with 14 bases left in between. The CDR3 region has the DNA TGTGCCAGCTCGTTGACGGCAGGGGACATTCAGTACTTC. It is translated as CASSLTAGDIQYF.

The genes are TRBV19 and TRBJ2-1; 10 nucleotides match TRBD2. Germline V gene data show CDR1 as LNHDA and CDR2 as SQIVND (reference sequence). V lost 2 bases and J lost 0; bases outside the gene matches: 13. The CDR3 has 20 residues. CDR3 in amino acids: CASSIPYGASGSFSYNEQFF. The CDR3 region has the DNA TGTGCCAGTAGTATACCCTATGGGGCTAGCGGGAGCTTCTCCTACAATGAGCAGTTCTTC.

This clone has more than one count but fewer than ten. V usage is TRBV27 and J usage is TRBJ2-1; 8 bases fit TRBD2. The J segment lost 4 bases and the V segment lost 5 bases, leaving 7 bases of the junction unmatched. The germline CDR1 and CDR2 sequences are MNHEY and SMNVEV (reference sequence). The CDR3 has 15 residues. DNA of the CDR3: TGTGCCAGCAGTCACAGCGGGAGTGTTTACAATGAGCAGTTCTTC. Amino acids: CASSHSGSVYNEQFF.

The J gene is TRBJ2-1, the V gene TRBV7-2; 14 bases match TRBD2. The germline CDR1 and CDR2 sequences are SGHTA and FQGNSA. The CDR3 covers 17 residues. J lost 6 bases, V lost 6 bases, and 10 bases had no gene match. Written as DNA, the CDR3 is TGTGCCAGCAGAAAGGGACTAGCGGGAGCAAAGGTCAATGAGCAGTTCTTC. Amino acids: CASRKGLAGAKVNEQFF.

The chain couples TRBV6-4 to TRBJ2-1; TRBD2 might be the D (5 bases). This CDR3 spans 14 amino acids. CDR1 and CDR2 (germline): MRHNA, SNTAGT. Trimming cost V 4 bases and J 5 bases, with 12 bases left between them. The CDR3 sequence: CASSARAEDNEQFF. The CDR3 coding sequence is TGTGCCAGCAGTGCGCGGGCGGAAGACAATGAGCAGTTCTTC.

This clone was seen a handful of times. The V and J genes are TRBV7-2 and TRBJ2-3; D is unresolved. V gave up 6 bases and J gave up 3 bases, with 4 bases separating them. Germline V gene data show CDR1 as SGHTA and CDR2 as FQGNSA. The CDR3 runs to 11 residues. As DNA, the CDR3 is TGTGCCAGCAGTACAACAGATACGCAGTATTTT. This translates into CASSTTDTQYF.

The CDR3 loop is CAISESVYGYTF. The CDR3, as DNA: TGTGCCATCAGTGAGTCAGTCTATGGCTACACCTTC. J is TRBJ1-2 and V is TRBV10-3; D gene uncertain. The V and J ends lost 0 bases and 4 bases respectively, with 3 bases between them. CDR1 is ENHRY and CDR2 is SYGVKD in the germline V gene. The CDR3 is made up of 12 amino acids.

This chain joins TRBV6-1 and TRBJ2-1, with 11 positions matching TRBD1. Unmatched junction bases numbered 9, after V lost 7 bases and J lost 7 bases. This CDR3 is 15 amino acids long. CDR1 and CDR2 from the germline V gene are MNHNS and SASEGT. Here the CDR3 DNA reads TGTGCCAGCACCAATTCCGGGACAGGGGGTAATGAGCAGTTCTTC. It encodes CASTNSGTGGNEQFF.

V usage is TRBV7-8 and J usage is TRBJ2-1; 12 nucleotides align to TRBD2. The trim removed 3 bases at V and 1 base at J, leaving 1 base unmatched. This CDR3 comprises 16 residues. Germline CDR1 reads SGHVS; CDR2 reads FQNEAQ. This chain's CDR3 is CASSFGLAGSYNEQFF. The CDR3 bases are TGTGCCAGCAGCTTTGGACTAGCGGGGTCCTACAATGAGCAGTTCTTC. Variable domain in full (rest from reference TRBV7-8 and TRBJ2-1): GAGVSQSPRYKVAKRGQDVALRCDPISGHVSLFWYQQALGQGPEFLTYFQNEAQLDKSGLPSDRFFAERPEGSVSTLKIQRTQQEDSAVYLCASSFGLAGSYNEQFFGPGTRLTVL.